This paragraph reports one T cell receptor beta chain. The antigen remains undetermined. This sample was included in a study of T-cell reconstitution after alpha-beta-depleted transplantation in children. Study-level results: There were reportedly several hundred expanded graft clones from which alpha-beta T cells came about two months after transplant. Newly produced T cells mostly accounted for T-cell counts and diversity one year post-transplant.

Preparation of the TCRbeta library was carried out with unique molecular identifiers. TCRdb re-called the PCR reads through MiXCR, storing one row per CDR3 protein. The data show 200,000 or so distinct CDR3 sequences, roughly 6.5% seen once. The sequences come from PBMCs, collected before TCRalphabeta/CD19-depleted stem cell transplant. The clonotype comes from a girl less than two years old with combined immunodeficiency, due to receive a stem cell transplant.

CDR3 in amino acids: CASSQVMSFFTDTQYF. The CDR3 bases are TGCGCCAGCAGCCAAGTTATGAGTTTTTTCACAGATACGCAGTATTTT. The chain couples TRBV4-1 to TRBJ2-3, with D unresolved. Trimming pared 1 base from V and 2 bases from J, leaving 13 bases between. The CDR3 is made up of 16 amino acids. Germline V lookup: CDR1 MGHRA, CDR2 YSYEKL.